What follows are 30 T cell receptor beta chains derived from one specimen sequenced in a study of identical twins. Each CDR3 protein is one row after TCRdb ran MiXCR on the 5' RACE reads. Among approximately 500,000 distinct CDR3 sequences listed, 20% to 30% were seen once. The same data also went into a second study, on T cells expressing NK-cell markers.

The material sequenced was CD4+ T cells sorted from blood. The receptors were sampled from a woman aged 18-35 years in good health.

This clonotype was counted ten times or more. The rearrangement joins TRBV7-2 to TRBJ2-1; 10 bases are shared with TRBD2. Germline V lookup: CDR1 SGHTA, CDR2 FQGNSA. This CDR3 has 19 amino acids. Losses at the gene ends were 0 bases for V and 4 bases for J; bases not matched to a gene: 12. The CDR3 loop is CASSLAQAGGPVYYNEQFF. The CDR3 bases are TGTGCCAGCAGCTTAGCGCAAGCGGGAGGGCCGGTTTATTACAATGAGCAGTTCTTC.

The V call is TRBV20-1, the J call TRBJ2-3; 8 bases are shared with TRBD1. Germline V lookup: CDR1 DFQATT, CDR2 SNEGSKA (reference sequence). This CDR3 region has 15 residues. V lost 3 bases, J lost 2 bases, and 7 bases stayed unmatched. The CDR3 spells CSASGGQGTTDTQYF. CDR3 nucleotides: TGCAGTGCTAGTGGTGGACAGGGTACCACAGATACGCAGTATTTT.

This clonotype was observed a handful of times. The V call is TRBV12-3 or TRBV12-4, the J call TRBJ1-2; D perhaps matches TRBD1 (6 bases). The germline V and J ends were trimmed by 5 bases and 7 bases, with 17 bases remaining between them. The CDR3 is 14 amino acids. CDR3 in amino acids: CASSPYRRGPGYTF. The DNA for the CDR3 is TGTGCCAGCAGTCCCTACCGGCGGGGGCCTGGCTACACCTTC.

This clonotype turned up a few times. The V call is TRBV20-1, the J call TRBJ2-1; 14 nucleotides align to TRBD2. Germline V CDR1 and CDR2: DFQATT, SNEGSKA (reference sequence). The trim removed 3 bases at V and 2 bases at J, leaving 9 bases unmatched. The CDR3 runs to 18 residues. CDR3 protein: CSASGGLAGGGAYNEQFF. In DNA, the CDR3 is TGCAGTGCTAGCGGCGGACTAGCGGGGGGTGGGGCCTACAATGAGCAGTTCTTC.

This clonotype appeared a few times. This chain connects TRBV5-1 to TRBJ2-7; 7 bases match TRBD1. Germline V gives CDR1 SGHRS, CDR2 YFSETQ. The CDR3 length is 15 residues. Trimming removed 2 bases from V and 4 bases from J; junction bases left unmatched: 9. CDR3 protein: CASSFSPGTDYEQYF. The CDR3 DNA is TGCGCCAGCAGCTTCTCCCCCGGGACAGATTACGAGCAGTACTTC.

This clonotype was counted at least ten times. The chain joins TRBV5-6 to TRBJ2-7; D possibly matches TRBD1 or TRBD2 (6 bases each). Germline V gene data show CDR1 as SGHDT and CDR2 as YYEEEE. The CDR3 spans 15 residues. With 4 bases removed from V and 3 bases from J, the gap between germline ends came to 17 bases. CDR3 amino acids: CASSATRGGDYEQYF. DNA of the CDR3: TGTGCCAGCAGCGCAACCAGGGGAGGCGACTACGAGCAGTACTTC.

This clonotype occurred a few times. This chain connects TRBV9 to TRBJ2-3; D gene uncertain. CDR1 is SGDLS and CDR2 is YYNGEE in the germline V gene. V was cut by 0 bases and J by 4 bases, with 12 bases left in between. This CDR3 contains 15 residues. The CDR3 region is CASSVEVGRPDTQYF. The CDR3 coding sequence is TGTGCCAGCAGCGTAGAAGTCGGTCGGCCAGATACGCAGTATTTT.

A few counts support this clonotype. The chain combines TRBV20-1 with TRBJ2-3; 11 nucleotides line up with TRBD2. This CDR3 spans 17 amino acids. V shed 0 bases, J shed 0 bases, and the junction held 5 bases outside the gene matches. Germline CDR1 reads DFQATT; CDR2 reads SNEGSKA (reference sequence). The CDR3 loop is CSARDKGLAVSTDTQYF. Here the CDR3 DNA reads TGCAGTGCTAGAGATAAGGGACTAGCGGTTAGCACAGATACGCAGTATTTT.

The table lists this clonotype with a few counts. The V and J genes are TRBV20-1 and TRBJ2-6, with a weak D call TRBD1 (6 bases). The CDR3 runs 18 residues. Germline-derived CDR1 and CDR2 are DFQATT and SNEGSKA (reference sequence). The ends were cut back, 5 bases at V and 2 bases at J, with 22 bases in the middle. The CDR3 sequence: CSAQEYRVARTGANVLTF. DNA for the CDR3: TGCAGTGCTCAGGAGTACAGGGTCGCTAGGACTGGGGCCAACGTCCTGACTTTC.

This chain connects TRBV20-1 to TRBJ2-7; no reliable D call. Germline CDR1 reads DFQATT; CDR2 reads SNEGSKA (reference sequence). Deletions cut 4 bases from V and 5 bases from J, with 18 bases between. This CDR3 is 14 amino acids long. The CDR3 nucleotides read TGCAGTGCTATGCGGTCGTCCGTGTGGAACGAGCAGTACTTC. As protein: CSAMRSSVWNEQYF.

The chain employs TRBV10-3 and TRBJ1-1, with D maybe TRBD1 (5 bases). CDR1 and CDR2 (germline): ENHRY, SYGVKD. This CDR3 region has 15 residues. Trimming took off 3 bases at V and 1 base at J, with 12 bases between the two ends. The CDR3 spells CAISDPGQGNTEAFF. In nucleotides, the CDR3 is TGTGCCATCAGTGATCCAGGCCAGGGGAACACTGAAGCTTTCTTT.

The chain has TRBV6-2 or TRBV6-3 and TRBJ2-7; TRBD2 agrees at 11 bases. This CDR3 contains 15 residues. The V gene's germline CDR1 is MNHEY and CDR2 SVGEGT. Trimming cost V 6 bases and J 0 bases; bases outside gene matches: 4. The CDR3 loop is CASSRTSGPSYEQYF. DNA for the CDR3: TGTGCCAGCAGCCGGACTAGCGGGCCCTCCTACGAGCAGTACTTC.

The V gene is TRBV15, the J gene TRBJ2-2, with D possibly being TRBD2 (5 bases). Germline V CDR1 and CDR2: LNHNV, YYDKDF (reference sequence). The CDR3 sequence is 14 residues long. Trimming left V 1 base short and J 4 bases short, with 7 bases between. CDR3 region: CATSRGEFTGELFF. For the CDR3, the DNA is TGTGCCACCAGCAGAGGGGAGTTCACCGGGGAGCTGTTTTTT.

Here the CDR3 DNA reads TGTGCCAGCAGTTTATCGTTACAGGGTAGGAATTCACCCCTCCACTTT. This codes for CASSLSLQGRNSPLHF. V and J are TRBV27 and TRBJ1-6, with D maybe TRBD1 (6 bases). The germline V gene encodes CDR1 MNHEY and CDR2 SMNVEV (reference sequence). The CDR3 covers 16 residues. V lost 0 bases, J lost 7 bases, and 13 bases lay in between.

J is TRBJ1-4 and V is TRBV5-1; 8 nucleotides line up with TRBD1. V shed 4 bases and J 6 bases; nucleotides not matched to a gene: 5. Germline V gene lookup returns CDR1 SGHRS and CDR2 YFSETQ. The length of the CDR3 is 14 residues. CDR3 residues: CASSADRGDEKLFF. CDR3 nucleotide sequence: TGCGCCAGCAGCGCCGACAGGGGAGATGAAAAACTGTTTTTT.

The V call is TRBV5-4, the J call TRBJ2-7; D remains ambiguous. Trimming cost V 2 bases and J 4 bases, with 10 bases left between them. The CDR3 is 13 residues long. Germline V gene lookup returns CDR1 SGHNT and CDR2 YYREEE (reference sequence). The chain's CDR3 is CASSFGTEYEQYF. The CDR3 DNA sequence: TGTGCCAGCAGCTTTGGCACAGAGTACGAGCAGTACTTC.

V gene TRBV6-2 or TRBV6-3 combines with J gene TRBJ2-7, with a possible D match to TRBD2 (6 bases). Germline V gene sequence: CDR1 MNHEY, CDR2 SVGEGT. CDR3 length equals 18 residues. V was trimmed by 7 bases and J by 0 bases, leaving 25 bases between them. In DNA, the CDR3 is TGTGCCAGCACCACCCTAGGGACTCAGCCTTACTCCTCCTACGAGCAGTACTTC. Amino acids: CASTTLGTQPYSSYEQYF.

This clonotype was seen a few times. This may arise from a read error, as a much more abundant clone is one base away. J is TRBJ1-2 and V is TRBV11-3, with D tentatively TRBD1 (5 bases). Germline CDR1 and CDR2: SGHNT and YENEEA. This CDR3 comprises 14 residues. Trimming removed 5 bases from V and 2 bases from J, with 12 bases in between. CDR3 sequence reads: CASSPGTVNYGYTF. CDR3 sequence (DNA): TGTGCCAGCAGCCCCGGGACGGTCAACTATGGCTACACCTTC.

The chain employs TRBV3-1 and TRBJ2-3; TRBD2 matches at 9 bases. Germline V gene lookup returns CDR1 LGHDT and CDR2 YNNKEL (reference sequence). Unmatched junction bases numbered 10, after V lost 4 bases and J lost 2 bases. The CDR3 runs to 17 residues. The CDR3: CASSPSGLAAFTDTQYF. CDR3 sequence (DNA): TGTGCCAGCAGCCCTTCGGGACTAGCCGCCTTCACAGATACGCAGTATTTT.

The rearrangement uses TRBV12-3 or TRBV12-4 and TRBJ1-6; D gene uncertain. Trimming took 1 base from V and 6 from J, leaving 7 bases between them. There are 14 residues in the CDR3. For the CDR3, the DNA is TGTGCCAGCAGTTTAGGTCAGTTTAATTCACCCCTCCACTTT. It codes for CASSLGQFNSPLHF.

CDR3 sequence: CASSLQRGQGTQYF. The CDR3 coding sequence is TGTGCCAGCAGCTTACAGCGGGGCCAAGGTACGCAGTATTTT. This rearrangement joins TRBV7-8 to TRBJ2-3, with 7 bases aligning to TRBD2. The V and J ends lost 2 bases and 8 bases, in that order; junction bases with no gene match: 7. CDR1 and CDR2 from the germline V gene are SGHVS and FQNEAQ. The CDR3 runs to 14 residues. The full variable domain, its missing parts supplied by reference TRBV7-8 and TRBJ2-3, is GAGVSQSPRYKVAKRGQDVALRCDPISGHVSLFWYQQALGQGPEFLTYFQNEAQLDKSGLPSDRFFAERPEGSVSTLKIQRTQQEDSAVYLCASSLQRGQGTQYFGPGTRLTVL.

This clonotype was counted between two and nine times. J is TRBJ2-1 and V is TRBV28; D may be TRBD1 (6 bases). Between the trimmed V and J ends, which lost 2 bases and 1 base, there was a span of 18 bases. CDR1 is MDHEN and CDR2 is SYDVKM in the germline V gene. This CDR3 is built from 18 residues. CDR3 protein: CASSLSRVGAESYNEQFF. The DNA for the CDR3 is TGTGCCAGCAGTTTAAGTAGGGTGGGGGCGGAGTCCTACAATGAGCAGTTCTTC. The full variable domain, completed using reference TRBV28 and TRBJ2-1, is DVKVTQSSRYLVKRTGEKVFLECVQDMDHENMFWYRQDPGLGLRLIYFSYDVKMKEKGDIPEGYSVSREKKERFSLILESASTNQTSMYLCASSLSRVGAESYNEQFFGPGTRLTVL.

The chain links TRBV18 to TRBJ2-5; 8 nucleotides line up with TRBD2. The CDR3 has 15 amino acids. Germline V lookup: CDR1 KGHSH, CDR2 LQKENI. The trim removed 3 bases at V and 5 bases at J, leaving 8 bases unmatched. The CDR3 region is CASSPPGTRGETQYF. CDR3 nucleotide sequence: TGTGCCAGCTCACCCCCCGGGACTAGAGGGGAGACCCAGTACTTC.

This clonotype occurred a few times. The chain joins TRBV12-3 or TRBV12-4 to TRBJ2-3; D possibly corresponds to TRBD1 (6 bases). V was pared by 8 bases and J by 4 bases, with 13 bases between. The CDR3 runs to 13 residues. CDR3 sequence: CASSQGIPDTQYF. CDR3 DNA sequence: TGTGCCAGCTCCCAGGGGATCCCAGATACGCAGTATTTT.

CDR3 coding DNA: TGTGCCAGCTCACTACTGACAGGGGGCACAGATACGCAGTATTTT. Translating it yields CASSLLTGGTDTQYF. This chain connects TRBV18 to TRBJ2-3, with 8 bases fitting TRBD1. The CDR3 is 15 residues long. The V gene's germline CDR1 is KGHSH and CDR2 LQKENI. The ends lost 4 bases at V and 1 base at J; junction bases unmatched: 4.

This clonotype occurred a few times. This chain joins TRBV20-1 and TRBJ2-7; D gene uncertain. The CDR3 sequence is 13 residues long. The V end lost 0 bases, the J end lost 7 bases, and 13 bases lay between the germline ends. The germline V gene encodes CDR1 DFQATT and CDR2 SNEGSKA (reference sequence). The CDR3 sequence: CSARDQMGLEQYF. The CDR3 region has the DNA TGCAGTGCTAGAGATCAAATGGGCTTGGAGCAGTACTTC.

The rearrangement joins TRBV15 to TRBJ1-4; 7 bases align to TRBD1. The CDR3 spans 15 residues. The V gene's germline CDR1 is LNHNV and CDR2 YYDKDF (reference sequence). Trimming removed 0 bases from V and 6 bases from J; junction bases left unmatched: 4. CDR3 protein: CATSRDDRDHEKLFF. The CDR3 DNA follows: TGTGCCACCAGCAGAGATGACAGGGACCATGAAAAACTGTTTTTT.

This clonotype turned up a few times. The rearrangement uses TRBV3-1 and TRBJ1-5; D is perhaps TRBD1 (6 bases). V lost 3 bases and J 4 bases, leaving 10 bases between the germline ends. Germline loops: CDR1 LGHDT, CDR2 YNNKEL (reference sequence). This CDR3 is built from 14 residues. CDR3 nucleotides: TGTGCCAGCAGCCATAGCAGGGGTAATCAGCCCCAGCATTTT. It codes for CASSHSRGNQPQHF.

This chain links TRBV7-8 with TRBJ2-3, with 9 nucleotides matching TRBD2. J was trimmed by 2 bases and V by 2 bases; bases with no gene match: 17. The CDR3 totals 20 residues. The germline V gene encodes CDR1 SGHVS and CDR2 FQNEAQ. The CDR3 sequence is CASSLRPGGASGDNTDTQYF. The CDR3 bases are TGTGCCAGCAGCTTACGACCTGGGGGGGCTAGCGGGGATAACACAGATACGCAGTATTTT.

This clonotype was detected a few times. V gene TRBV2 combines with J gene TRBJ1-5; a possible D gene is TRBD1 (6 bases). The ends were cut back, 6 bases at V and 3 bases at J, with 15 bases in the middle. Germline V CDR1 and CDR2: SNHLY, FYNNEI. CDR3 size: 15 residues. DNA of the CDR3: TGTGCCAGCAGGGGGCGGGGGGCAGTCAATCAGCCCCAGCATTTT. It encodes CASRGRGAVNQPQHF. The full variable domain, completed using reference TRBV2 and TRBJ1-5, is EPEVTQTPSHQVTQMGQEVILRCVPISNHLYFYWYRQILGQKVEFLVSFYNNEISEKSEIFDDQFSVERPDGSNFTLKIRSTKLEDSAMYFCASRGRGAVNQPQHFGDGTRLSIL.